The present entry profiles one T cell receptor (beta chain) with its context. Its antigen is unknown. The germline V gene has CDR1 GTSNPN and CDR2 SVGIG (reference sequence). Trimming took 1 base from V and 0 from J, leaving 8 bases between them. The CDR3 consists of 14 residues. Produced via immunoSEQ multiplex PCR; TCRdb's table is partial and in-frame only. The sample carries tens of thousands of clones, around 84% recorded once. The sample originates from a study of T cell responses to AZD1222 COVID-19 vaccine. As for the study in general: Combined were second doses at about 4 or about 12 weeks.

Regarding the study as a whole: Repertoires were sampled only after the peak T cell response. Mostly white British, mostly female donors; authors suggested clonal diversity may be underestimated. Of spike-specific TCRs, nearly half reportedly target regions left unmutated in variants.

The J gene is TRBJ2-3, the V gene TRBV30; the D is unclear. This receptor was identified in an adult in good health. This sample comprised peripheral blood, obtained on day 0 of AZD1222 vaccination. The DNA of the CDR3 is TGTGCCTGGAGTGAAGACGGTAGCACAGATACGCAGTATTTT. Translated, it gives CAWSEDGSTDTQYF.